This T cell receptor beta chain was obtained from a study of blood T cells in healthy people across ages. A J-beta primer mix and a sample-barcoded 5' primer were used in a second PCR of about 7 to 12 cycles. TCRdb redid the calling of the 5' RACE reads with MiXCR, one entry per CDR3 protein. In the table there are about 780,000 distinct CDR3 sequences, 35% to 60% of which are singletons. The length of the CDR3 is 15 residues. Germline values: CDR1 DFQATT, CDR2 SNEGSKA (reference sequence). V lost 6 bases, J lost 1 base, and 16 bases lay in between. What was sequenced was blood. The gene calls are TRBV20-1 and TRBJ2-1; D unresolved. This TCR was sampled from a man older than 75 in good health. The CDR3 is CSAPVESFSYNEQFF. The DNA for the CDR3 is TGCAGTGCCCCAGTGGAGAGTTTTTCCTACAATGAGCAGTTCTTC.